Detailed here is one TCR beta chain. The germline gives CDR1 SGHTA, CDR2 FQGNSA. Trimming stripped 2 bases from V and 4 bases from J, with 4 bases between. The CDR3 has 12 amino acids. The data stem from a study of blood T cell repertoires in COVID-19. Study in general: T cells, B-cell-depleted T cells, or PBMCs supplied cDNA or gDNA.

Method: immunoSEQ multiplex PCR; TCRdb's copy keeps in-frame clones and lacks some. The profile shows around 77,000 clones, 86% of them singletons. The V call is TRBV7-2, the J call TRBJ2-3; D is unresolved. The receptor's source is a man in his 70s with active or convalescent COVID-19. Sequences were obtained from peripheral blood. The CDR3 DNA sequence: TGTGCCAGCAGCTTAACGGCAGATACGCAGTATTTT. It encodes CASSLTADTQYF.